This T cell receptor beta chain was documented in a study of blood T cells in healthy people across ages. Study-wide findings and caveats: Since the PBMCs were unsorted, naive and antigen-experienced cells could not be conclusively compared. Total diversity from one million sequenced T cells was likely underestimated.

As regards this clonotype: The antigen is unknown.

This CDR3 has 16 amino acids. The V segment lost 3 bases and the J segment 5 bases; nucleotides outside the gene matches: 12. A second PCR of 7 to 11 cycles used a sample-barcoded 5' primer and a J-beta primer mix. TCRdb re-called the 5' RACE reads through MiXCR, storing one row per CDR3 protein. The sample has roughly 930,000 distinct CDR3 sequences, roughly 50% seen once. Sequencing was done on a sample of blood. The TCR was taken from a man aged 25-45 years in good health. The V gene is TRBV12-3 or TRBV12-4, the J gene TRBJ1-2; 7 bases align to TRBD1. The DNA of the CDR3 is TGTGCCAGCAGTTTGAGCGAACAGGGGATGAGATATGGCTACACCTTC. It specifies CASSLSEQGMRYGYTF.